This T cell receptor beta chain was sequenced in a study of blood T cells in healthy people across ages. CDR3 length: 16 amino acids. V lost 7 bases, J lost 4 bases, and 23 bases lay in between. Germline V CDR1 and CDR2: SGHAT, FQNNGV. A second PCR of about 7 to 11 cycles used a sample-barcoded 5' primer and a J-beta primer mix. TCRdb fed the 5' RACE reads into MiXCR, producing one record per CDR3 protein. Among around 1,500,000 distinct CDR3 sequences listed, 28% were seen once. Material: blood. The V gene is TRBV11-2, the J gene TRBJ2-7; possible D gene TRBD1, 6 bases. The clonotype was recovered from a woman in her twenties or thirties in good health. For the CDR3, the DNA is TGTGCCAGCACCTCAGCCCTTGGCCAGGGGAAGTACGAGCAGTACTTC. Translation: CASTSALGQGKYEQYF. Based on the CDR3 plus reference TRBV11-2 and TRBJ2-7, the full variable domain is EAGVAQSPRYKIIEKRQSVAFWCNPISGHATLYWYQQILGQGPKLLIQFQNNGVVDDSQLPKDRFSAERLKGVDSTLKIQPAKLEDSAVYLCASTSALGQGKYEQYFGPGTRLTVT.